This TCR beta chain was obtained from a study of blood T cell repertoires in COVID-19. The data were produced by immunoSEQ multiplex PCR, yet TCRdb's version contains in-frame clones alone and is incomplete. The data hold 25,000 to 35,000 clones, with 85% observed a single time. This clone came up once. V was shortened by 7 bases and J by 4 bases, with 14 bases between the two germline ends. The germline gives CDR1 LNHDA, CDR2 SQIVND (reference sequence). CDR3 size: 15 residues. V and J are TRBV19 and TRBJ2-6; TRBD1 might be the D (5 bases). The sequence came from a man between 60 and 75 years old with active COVID-19. Sequencing used peripheral blood. CDR3 in amino acids: CASNRQPYGANVLTF. The CDR3, as DNA: TGTGCCAGTAATCGACAGCCATACGGGGCCAACGTCCTGACTTTC.